The next 24 T cell receptor beta chains were all read from a single sample in a study of cytomegalovirus exposure and HLA in healthy donors. Produced via immunoSEQ multiplex PCR; TCRdb's table is partial and in-frame only. Seen here are around 250,000 clones, 90% observed once, and the top ten hold under 0.4%. Specimen: PBMCs. The receptors originated from a woman between 18 and 30 years old in good health and CMV-seronegative.

V usage is TRBV7-9 and J usage is TRBJ1-1; 7 nucleotides align to TRBD1. Germline V gene sequence: CDR1 SEHNR, CDR2 FQNEAQ (reference sequence). This CDR3 spans 15 amino acids. The J segment lost 5 bases and the V segment lost 5 bases, leaving 11 bases of the junction unmatched. The CDR3 is CASSLTPTGETEAFF. The DNA of the CDR3 is TGTGCCAGCAGCCTCACCCCCACAGGGGAAACTGAAGCTTTCTTT.

The rearrangement joins TRBV27 to TRBJ2-7; maybe TRBD2 (7 bases). Germline V CDR1 and CDR2: MNHEY, SMNVEV (reference sequence). V dropped 6 bases and J dropped 2 bases, with 14 bases sitting between them. This CDR3 comprises 14 residues. The CDR3 reads CASSRGRGTYEQYV. CDR3 coding DNA: TGTGCCAGCAGCAGAGGGAGGGGGACCTACGAGCAGTACGTC.

The V gene is TRBV13, the J gene TRBJ1-4; TRBD1 agrees at 7 bases. There are 15 residues in the CDR3. From germline, CDR1 is PRHDT and CDR2 FYEKMQ (reference sequence). V was pared by 3 bases and J by 1 base, with 2 bases of the junction left unmatched. The CDR3 DNA follows: TGTGCCAGCAGCTTCGGGACAGTAACTAATGAAAAACTGTTTTTT. Protein: CASSFGTVTNEKLFF.

The chain carries TRBV19 and TRBJ2-6; maybe TRBD2 (5 bases). V lost 3 bases, J lost 0 bases, and 12 bases lay in between. The CDR3 is made up of 17 amino acids. Germline V gene lookup returns CDR1 LNHDA and CDR2 SQIVND (reference sequence). In DNA, the CDR3 is TGTGCCAGTAGTATGTCAGGACTGATCTCTGGGGCCAACGTCCTGACTTTC. It codes for CASSMSGLISGANVLTF.

This CDR3 reads CASRSQGGSEQYV. In nucleotides, the CDR3 is TGTGCAAGTCGCTCACAGGGGGGTAGCGAGCAGTACGTC. This chain uses TRBV12-2 with TRBJ2-7; TRBD1 is the table's D call, not checked against the DNA. TRBV12-2 is recorded as a pseudogene. The CDR3 spans 13 residues.

The genes are TRBV7-9 and TRBJ1-1; D is possibly TRBD1 (6 bases). Germline V CDR1 and CDR2: SEHNR, FQNEAQ (reference sequence). V gave up 5 bases and J gave up 5 bases, with 15 bases separating them. The CDR3 length is 14 residues. As DNA, the CDR3 is TGTGCCAGCAGCACCACAGGGAAGGAAACTGAAGCTTTCTTT. Residues: CASSTTGKETEAFF.

In its sample, this clone was seen once. CDR3: CASSLVQGPNTEAFF. The CDR3, as DNA: TGCGCCAGCAGCTTGGTACAGGGGCCGAACACTGAAGCTTTCTTT. The chain combines TRBV5-1 with TRBJ1-1, with 7 bases identical to TRBD1. V lost 0 bases, J lost 1 base, and 3 bases stayed unmatched. The CDR3 has 15 amino acids. CDR1 and CDR2 (germline): SGHRS, YFSETQ.

The sample holds one count of this clone. The J gene is TRBJ2-7, the V gene TRBV19; 9 nucleotides agree with TRBD2. CDR1 and CDR2 from the germline V gene are LNHDA and SQIVND (reference sequence). The CDR3 sequence is 17 residues long. V gave up 0 bases and J gave up 0 bases; unmatched junction bases: 6. The CDR3 nucleotides are TGTGCCAGTAGTATAGATCTTGCTAGCGGGGACTCCTACGAGCAGTACTTC. Encoded protein: CASSIDLASGDSYEQYF.

The V and J genes are TRBV18 and TRBJ1-2; D remains ambiguous. The CDR3 length is 14 residues. Germline values: CDR1 KGHSH, CDR2 LQKENI. V dropped 1 base and J dropped 1 base, with 7 bases sitting between them. The CDR3 is CASSPQTHNYGYTF. DNA for the CDR3: TGTGCCAGCTCACCACAAACTCATAACTATGGCTACACCTTC. Complete variable domain (other parts from reference TRBV18 and TRBJ1-2): NAGVMQNPRHLVRRRGQEARLRCSPMKGHSHVYWYRQLPEEGLKFMVYLQKENIIDESGMPKERFSAEFPKEGPSILRIQQVVRGDSAAYFCASSPQTHNYGYTFGSGTRLTVV.

The chain combines TRBV6-1 with TRBJ1-3, with no clear D. V was shortened by 5 bases and J by 0 bases, with 11 bases between the two germline ends. The CDR3 extends over 15 amino acids. Germline CDR1 MNHNS, CDR2 SASEGT. This CDR3 reads CASSSDRGSGNTIYF. The CDR3 bases are TGTGCCAGCAGTTCTGATCGGGGCTCTGGAAACACCATATATTTT.

The rearrangement links TRBV5-8 to TRBJ1-2; D call uncertain. Trimming stripped 4 bases from V and 4 bases from J, with 14 bases between. The CDR3 has 14 residues. Germline CDR1 SGHTS, CDR2 YDEGEE. CDR3 in DNA: TGTGCCAGCAGCCCAGAAACAGTACGCTATGGCTACACCTTC. Translation gives CASSPETVRYGYTF.

The chain has TRBV4-3 and TRBJ2-3; 13 bases align to TRBD2. The germline V gene has CDR1 LGHNA and CDR2 YSLEER. There are 18 residues in the CDR3. V was pared by 0 bases and J by 2 bases, with 5 bases of the junction left unmatched. This CDR3 reads CASSQEGLAGLATDTQYF. The CDR3 DNA reads TGCGCCAGCAGCCAAGAGGGACTAGCGGGACTTGCCACAGATACGCAGTATTTT.

The CDR3 spells CASSDSTGPNNQPQHF. DNA of the CDR3: TGTGCCAGCAGTGACTCGACAGGACCAAACAATCAGCCCCAGCATTTT. The chain has TRBV6-4 and TRBJ1-5; maybe TRBD1 (6 bases). Trimming left V 0 bases short and J 3 bases short, with 12 bases between. Germline V lookup: CDR1 MRHNA, CDR2 SNTAGT. The CDR3 is 16 amino acids.

V usage is TRBV7-9 and J usage is TRBJ1-6; no reliable D call. The germline V gene has CDR1 SEHNR and CDR2 FQNEAQ (reference sequence). The CDR3 length is 15 residues. The V and J ends lost 0 bases and 9 bases respectively, with 12 bases between them. The CDR3 loop reads CASSLAVQFVSPLHF. CDR3 bases: TGTGCCAGCAGCTTAGCGGTACAGTTTGTTTCACCCCTCCACTTT.

The chain combines TRBV5-1 with TRBJ1-6, with unresolved D. The CDR3 covers 16 residues. Germline lookup yields CDR1 SGHRS and CDR2 YFSETQ. Trimming cost V 0 bases and J 8 bases, with 15 bases left between them. CDR3 nucleotides: TGCGCCAGCAGCTTGGATGGAGGTTGGCTAGATTCACCCCTCCACTTT. This codes for CASSLDGGWLDSPLHF.

CDR3 protein: CASSPRPYNEQFF. The DNA of the CDR3 is TGTGCCAGCAGTCCCAGGCCCTACAATGAGCAGTTCTTC. V gene TRBV27 combines with J gene TRBJ2-1; D is ambiguous. The V end was cut by 5 bases, the J end by 2 bases, with 7 bases between. Germline lookup yields CDR1 MNHEY and CDR2 SMNVEV (reference sequence). CDR3 size: 13 residues.

The rearrangement links TRBV10-3 to TRBJ2-1; 15 bases match TRBD2. Losses at the gene ends were 7 bases for V and 7 bases for J; bases not matched to a gene: 5. Looked up from germline, CDR1 is ENHRY and CDR2 is SYGVKD. This CDR3 contains 15 residues. The CDR3 reads CAIKLGTSGGNEQFF. The CDR3 coding sequence is TGTGCCATCAAGCTCGGGACTAGCGGGGGGAATGAGCAGTTCTTC.

This rearrangement joins TRBV6-1 to TRBJ2-1; TRBD2 might be the D (6 bases). CDR3 length: 16 amino acids. The ends were cut back, 3 bases at V and 3 bases at J, with 15 bases in the middle. CDR1 and CDR2 from the germline V gene are MNHNS and SASEGT. The CDR3 DNA reads TGTGCCAGCAGTGATGGAGGGCGGAGCGACTACAATGAGCAGTTCTTC. It encodes CASSDGGRSDYNEQFF.

In its sample, this clone was seen once. The gene calls are TRBV6-5 and TRBJ1-1; 8 bases fit TRBD1. V was pared by 6 bases and J by 7 bases, with 10 bases of the junction left unmatched. This CDR3 is built from 14 residues. Per germline, CDR1 MNHEY and CDR2 SVGAGI. The CDR3 DNA reads TGTGCCAGCAGCTGGACAGGGATAAAGAGTGAAGCTTTCTTT. Protein product: CASSWTGIKSEAFF.

This clone occurred once. J is TRBJ2-2 and V is TRBV28; 8 bases agree with TRBD1. The V gene end was trimmed by 7 bases and the J gene end by 7 bases; junction bases not matched to a gene: 11. This CDR3 region has 15 residues. CDR1 and CDR2 from the germline V gene are MDHEN and SYDVKM. CDR3 DNA sequence: TGTGCCAGCATGGAACGGACAGGGTTGGTCGGGGAGCTGTTTTTT. Its protein is CASMERTGLVGELFF.

This chain joins TRBV6-1 and TRBJ1-1; 7 bases map to TRBD1. Per germline, CDR1 MNHNS and CDR2 SASEGT. With V trimmed by 4 bases and J by 4 bases, 6 bases remained unmatched. The CDR3 is 14 amino acids. CDR3 amino acids: CASSGQGWGTEAFF. The DNA for the CDR3 is TGTGCCAGCAGTGGACAGGGCTGGGGCACTGAAGCTTTCTTT.

V usage is TRBV28 and J usage is TRBJ2-7; D perhaps matches TRBD2 (6 bases). Germline V gives CDR1 MDHEN, CDR2 SYDVKM. CDR3 length: 15 residues. Trimming left V 8 bases short and J 4 bases short, with 21 bases between. DNA of the CDR3: TGTGCCAGCCGGGGATCGGGGGTAGGCGAATACGAGCAGTACGTC. It encodes CASRGSGVGEYEQYV.

V usage is TRBV7-2 and J usage is TRBJ2-3, with 10 bases aligning to TRBD2. Trimming cost V 1 base and J 3 bases; bases outside gene matches: 4. Looked up from germline, CDR1 is SGHTA and CDR2 is FQGNSA. The length of the CDR3 is 16 residues. CDR3 sequence reads: CASSLGLAGVTDTQYF. DNA for the CDR3: TGTGCCAGCAGCTTAGGTCTAGCGGGGGTGACAGATACGCAGTATTTT.

V usage is TRBV28 and J usage is TRBJ2-7, with D tentatively TRBD1 (6 bases). Between the trimmed V and J ends, which lost 2 bases and 6 bases, there was a span of 11 bases. This CDR3 region has 13 residues. CDR1 MDHEN and CDR2 SYDVKM come from the germline V gene. CDR3 residues: CASSLRSGVEQYV. CDR3 DNA sequence: TGTGCCAGCAGTTTACGGTCAGGGGTCGAGCAGTACGTC.